These 4 T cell receptor beta chains came from one sample sequenced in a study of blood T cell repertoires in COVID-19. Measured with immunoSEQ multiplex PCR; TCRdb has only the in-frame clones, and not every one. The table has about 170,000 clones, approximately 85% seen once; the top ten hold 1.2%. Sequenced material: peripheral blood. The receptors shown here come from a man aged 60-69 years who had recovered from COVID-19.

The chain joins TRBV9 to TRBJ1-1; no definite D call. V shed 4 bases and J shed 4 bases, with 11 bases lying between them. The V gene's germline CDR1 is SGDLS and CDR2 YYNGEE. This CDR3 is 13 amino acids long. The CDR3 region is CASSRTGITEAFF. In nucleotides, the CDR3 is TGTGCCAGCAGCCGTACGGGGATCACTGAAGCTTTCTTT.

This chain links TRBV12-3 or TRBV12-4 with TRBJ1-1; no reliable D call. This CDR3 region has 12 residues. V was cut by 10 bases and J by 5 bases, with 14 bases left in between. The CDR3 loop reads CATQAGGTEAFF. Here the CDR3 DNA reads TGTGCCACCCAGGCGGGCGGGACTGAAGCTTTCTTT.

In this sample, this clone turned up a few times. The CDR3 DNA is TGTGCCAGCAGCCCTTTGACGGGACTAGCCTTAGCCAAAAACATTCAGTACTTC. It encodes CASSPLTGLALAKNIQYF. V and J are TRBV27 and TRBJ2-4; 9 bases align to TRBD2. Germline V gene lookup returns CDR1 MNHEY and CDR2 SMNVEV (reference sequence). J was trimmed by 0 bases and V by 6 bases; bases with no gene match: 12. The CDR3 is made up of 18 amino acids.

The CDR3 is CASSGTGDFSGNTIYF. In nucleotides, the CDR3 is TGTGCCAGCTCCGGGACTGGAGACTTCTCTGGAAACACCATATATTTT. This sequence joins TRBV18 and TRBJ1-3, with D tentatively TRBD1 (5 bases). Germline loops: CDR1 KGHSH, CDR2 LQKENI. The CDR3 has 16 amino acids. V lost 6 bases and J lost 0, with 15 bases in between.